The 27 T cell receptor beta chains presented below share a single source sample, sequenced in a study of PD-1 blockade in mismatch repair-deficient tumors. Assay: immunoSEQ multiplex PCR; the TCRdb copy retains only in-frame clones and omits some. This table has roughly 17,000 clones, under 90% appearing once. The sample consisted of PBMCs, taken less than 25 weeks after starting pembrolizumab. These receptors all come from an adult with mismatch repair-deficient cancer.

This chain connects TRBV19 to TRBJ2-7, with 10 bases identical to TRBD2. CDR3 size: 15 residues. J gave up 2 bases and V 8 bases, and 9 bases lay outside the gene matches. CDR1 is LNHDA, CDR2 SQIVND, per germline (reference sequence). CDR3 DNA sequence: TGTGCCAGTGCCCTAGGGACTAGCGCTACCTACGAGCAGTACTTC. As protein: CASALGTSATYEQYF.

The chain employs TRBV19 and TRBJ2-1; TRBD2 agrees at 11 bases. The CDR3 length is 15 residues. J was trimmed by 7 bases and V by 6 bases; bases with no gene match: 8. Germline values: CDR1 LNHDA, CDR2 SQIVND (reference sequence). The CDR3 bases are TGTGCCAGTAGAGAACTAGCGGGAGTCATGAATGAGCAGTTCTTC. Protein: CASRELAGVMNEQFF.

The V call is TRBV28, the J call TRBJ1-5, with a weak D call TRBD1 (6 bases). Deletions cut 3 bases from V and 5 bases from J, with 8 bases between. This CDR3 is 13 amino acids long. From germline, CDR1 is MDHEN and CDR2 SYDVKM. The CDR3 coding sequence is TGTGCCAGCAGTTTGGCAGGGGATCAGCCCCAGCATTTT. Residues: CASSLAGDQPQHF.

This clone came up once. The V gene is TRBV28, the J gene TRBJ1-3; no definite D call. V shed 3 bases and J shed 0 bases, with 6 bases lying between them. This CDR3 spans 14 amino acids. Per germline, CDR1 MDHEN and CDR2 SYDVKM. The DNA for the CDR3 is TGTGCCAGCAGTTTCCCACTCTCTGGAAACACCATATATTTT. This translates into CASSFPLSGNTIYF. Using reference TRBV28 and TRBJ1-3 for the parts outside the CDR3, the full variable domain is DVKVTQSSRYLVKRTGEKVFLECVQDMDHENMFWYRQDPGLGLRLIYFSYDVKMKEKGDIPEGYSVSREKKERFSLILESASTNQTSMYLCASSFPLSGNTIYFGEGSWLTVV.

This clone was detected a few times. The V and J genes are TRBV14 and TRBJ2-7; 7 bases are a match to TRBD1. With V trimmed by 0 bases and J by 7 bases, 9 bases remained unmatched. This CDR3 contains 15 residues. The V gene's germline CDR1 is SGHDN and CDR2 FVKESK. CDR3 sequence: CASSQETQGRIEQYF. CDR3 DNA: TGTGCCAGCAGCCAAGAGACACAGGGGCGGATTGAGCAGTACTTC.

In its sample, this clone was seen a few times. The CDR3 sequence is CATSVAGGSYEQYF. The CDR3 DNA reads TGTGCCACCAGCGTAGCGGGAGGTTCCTACGAGCAGTACTTC. The V call is TRBV15, the J call TRBJ2-7; 10 bases fit TRBD2. Trimming at V came to 5 bases and at J to 1 base, leaving 2 bases not matched to a gene. From germline, CDR1 is LNHNV and CDR2 YYDKDF (reference sequence). This CDR3 region has 14 residues.

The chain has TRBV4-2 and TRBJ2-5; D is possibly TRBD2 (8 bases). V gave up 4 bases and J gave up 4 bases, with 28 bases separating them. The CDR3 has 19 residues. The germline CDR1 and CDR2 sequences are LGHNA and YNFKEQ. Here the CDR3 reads CASSPSKGGFAGGRETQYF. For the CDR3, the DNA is TGTGCCAGCAGCCCATCGAAAGGGGGCTTCGCGGGAGGAAGAGAGACCCAGTACTTC.

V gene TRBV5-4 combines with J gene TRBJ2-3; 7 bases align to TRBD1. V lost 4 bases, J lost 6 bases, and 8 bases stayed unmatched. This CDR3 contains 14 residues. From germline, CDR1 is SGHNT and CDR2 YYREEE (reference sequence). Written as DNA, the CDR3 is TGTGCCAGCAGCGTAAACAGGGGAATCGATACGCAGTATTTT. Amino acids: CASSVNRGIDTQYF.

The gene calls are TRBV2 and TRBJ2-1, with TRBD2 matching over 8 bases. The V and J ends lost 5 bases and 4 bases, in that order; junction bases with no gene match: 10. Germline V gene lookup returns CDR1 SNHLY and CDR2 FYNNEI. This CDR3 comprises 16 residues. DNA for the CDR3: TGTGCCAGCAGTCCAACCGGCGGGAGGAATTACAATGAGCAGTTCTTC. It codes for CASSPTGGRNYNEQFF.

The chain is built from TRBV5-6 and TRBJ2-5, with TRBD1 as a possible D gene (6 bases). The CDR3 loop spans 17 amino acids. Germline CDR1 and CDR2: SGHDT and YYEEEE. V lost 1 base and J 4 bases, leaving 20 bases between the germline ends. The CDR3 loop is CASSLWLGAISRETQYF. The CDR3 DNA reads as TGTGCCAGCAGCTTGTGGTTGGGGGCTATATCTCGAGAGACCCAGTACTTC.

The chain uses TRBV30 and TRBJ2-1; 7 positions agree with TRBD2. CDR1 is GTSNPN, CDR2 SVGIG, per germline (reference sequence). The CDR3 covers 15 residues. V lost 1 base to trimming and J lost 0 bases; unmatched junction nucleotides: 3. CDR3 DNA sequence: TGTGCCTGGAGTGGACTAGCCCACTCCTACAATGAGCAGTTCTTC. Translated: CAWSGLAHSYNEQFF. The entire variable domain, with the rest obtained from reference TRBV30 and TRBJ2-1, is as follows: SQTIHQWPATLVQPVGSPLSLECTVEGTSNPNLYWYRQAAGRGLQLLFYSVGIGQISSEVPQNLSASRPQDRQFILSSKKLLLSDSGFYLCAWSGLAHSYNEQFFGPGTRLTVL.

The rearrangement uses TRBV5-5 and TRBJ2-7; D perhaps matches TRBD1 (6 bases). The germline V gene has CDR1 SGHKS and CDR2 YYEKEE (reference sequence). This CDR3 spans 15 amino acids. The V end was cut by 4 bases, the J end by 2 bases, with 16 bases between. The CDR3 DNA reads TGTGCCAGCAGCCCAGGGACACACTTCACCTACGAGCAGTACTTC. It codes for CASSPGTHFTYEQYF.

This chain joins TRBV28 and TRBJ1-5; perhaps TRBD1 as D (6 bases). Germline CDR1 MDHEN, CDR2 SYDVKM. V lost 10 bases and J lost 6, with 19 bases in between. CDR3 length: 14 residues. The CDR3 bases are TGTGCCATCCAAACAGGGTCTGGGAGTCAGCCCCAGCATTTT. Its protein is CAIQTGSGSQPQHF.

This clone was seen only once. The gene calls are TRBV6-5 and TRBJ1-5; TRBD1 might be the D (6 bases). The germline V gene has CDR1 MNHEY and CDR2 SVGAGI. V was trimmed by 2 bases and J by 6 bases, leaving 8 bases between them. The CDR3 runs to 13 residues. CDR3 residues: CASSYQGTQPQHF. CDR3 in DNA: TGTGCCAGCAGTTACCAGGGGACTCAGCCCCAGCATTTT.

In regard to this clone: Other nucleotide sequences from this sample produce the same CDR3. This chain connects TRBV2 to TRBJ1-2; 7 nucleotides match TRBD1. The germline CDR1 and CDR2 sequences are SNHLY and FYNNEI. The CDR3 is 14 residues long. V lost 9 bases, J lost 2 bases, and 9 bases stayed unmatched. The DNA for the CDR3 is TGTGCCAGAGGGACAGCTCTCGCCAACTATGGCTACACCTTC. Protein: CARGTALANYGYTF.

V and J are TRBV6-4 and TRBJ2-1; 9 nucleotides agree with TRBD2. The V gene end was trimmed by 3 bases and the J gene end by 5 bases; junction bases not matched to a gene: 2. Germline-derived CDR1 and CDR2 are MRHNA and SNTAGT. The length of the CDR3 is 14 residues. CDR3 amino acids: CASSEASGNNEQFF. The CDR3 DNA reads TGTGCCAGCAGTGAGGCTAGCGGGAACAATGAGCAGTTCTTC.

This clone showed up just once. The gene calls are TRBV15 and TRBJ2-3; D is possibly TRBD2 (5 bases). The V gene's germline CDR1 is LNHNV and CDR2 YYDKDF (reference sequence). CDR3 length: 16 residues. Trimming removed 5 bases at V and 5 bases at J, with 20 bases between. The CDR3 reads CATSGVVSGVVDTQYF. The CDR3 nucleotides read TGTGCCACCAGCGGGGTTGTTTCCGGGGTGGTAGATACGCAGTATTTT.

This CDR3 reads CASSPRTGISGTSGSFCTDTQYF. CDR3 DNA sequence: TGTGCCAGCAGCCCGAGGACAGGAATATCCGGGACTAGCGGGAGTTTTTGCACAGATACGCAGTATTTT. The chain is built from TRBV21-1 and TRBJ2-3; whether TRBD2, the table's D call, matches the DNA was not checked. TRBV21-1 is a known pseudogene. The CDR3 spans 23 residues.

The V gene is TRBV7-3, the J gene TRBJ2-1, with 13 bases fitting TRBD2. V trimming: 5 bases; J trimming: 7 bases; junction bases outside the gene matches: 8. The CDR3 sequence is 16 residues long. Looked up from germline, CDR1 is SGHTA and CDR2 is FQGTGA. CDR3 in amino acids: CASSPFGTSGANEQFF. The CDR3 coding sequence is TGTGCCAGCAGCCCCTTTGGGACTAGCGGGGCAAATGAGCAGTTCTTC.

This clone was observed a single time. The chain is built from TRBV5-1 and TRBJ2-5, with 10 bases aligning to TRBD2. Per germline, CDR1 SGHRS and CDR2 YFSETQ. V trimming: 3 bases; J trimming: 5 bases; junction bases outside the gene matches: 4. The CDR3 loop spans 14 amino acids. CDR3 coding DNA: TGCGCCAGCAGCTCCCAGACTAGCGGGGAGACCCAGTACTTC. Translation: CASSSQTSGETQYF.

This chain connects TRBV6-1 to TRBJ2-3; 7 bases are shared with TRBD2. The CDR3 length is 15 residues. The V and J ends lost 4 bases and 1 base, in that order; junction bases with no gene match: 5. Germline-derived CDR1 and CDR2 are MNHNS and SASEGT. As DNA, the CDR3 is TGTGCCAGCAGTGTGGGACTAATTGGCACAGATACGCAGTATTTT. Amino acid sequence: CASSVGLIGTDTQYF.

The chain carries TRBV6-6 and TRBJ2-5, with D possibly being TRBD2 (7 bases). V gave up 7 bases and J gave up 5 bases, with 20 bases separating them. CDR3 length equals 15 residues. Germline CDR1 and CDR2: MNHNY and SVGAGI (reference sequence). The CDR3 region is CASKSAGAAGETQYF. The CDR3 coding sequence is TGTGCCAGCAAAAGTGCAGGGGCAGCGGGGGAGACCCAGTACTTC.

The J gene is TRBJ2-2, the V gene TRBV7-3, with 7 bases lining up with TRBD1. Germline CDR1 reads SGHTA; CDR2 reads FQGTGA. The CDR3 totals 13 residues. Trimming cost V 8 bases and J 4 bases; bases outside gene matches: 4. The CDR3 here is CASATGRTGELFF. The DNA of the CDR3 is TGTGCCAGCGCGACAGGGCGCACCGGGGAGCTGTTTTTT.

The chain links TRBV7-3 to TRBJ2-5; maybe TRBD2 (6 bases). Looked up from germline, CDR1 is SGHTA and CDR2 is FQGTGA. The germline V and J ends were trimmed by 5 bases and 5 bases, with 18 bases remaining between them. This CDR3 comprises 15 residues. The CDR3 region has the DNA TGTGCCAGCAGCCGCGAGGGACTTGCCGGGGAGACCCAGTACTTC. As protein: CASSREGLAGETQYF. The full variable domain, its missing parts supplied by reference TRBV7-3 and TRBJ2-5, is GAGVSQTPSNKVTEKGKYVELRCDPISGHTALYWYRQSLGQGPEFLIYFQGTGAADDSGLPNDRFFAVRPEGSVSTLKIQRTERGDSAVYLCASSREGLAGETQYFGPGTRLLVL.

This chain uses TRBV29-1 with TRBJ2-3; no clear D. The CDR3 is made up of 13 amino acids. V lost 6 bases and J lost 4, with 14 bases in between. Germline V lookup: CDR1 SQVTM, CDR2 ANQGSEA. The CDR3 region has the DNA TGCAGCGTACTTAGTGCCGCGTCAGATACGCAGTATTTT. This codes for CSVLSAASDTQYF.

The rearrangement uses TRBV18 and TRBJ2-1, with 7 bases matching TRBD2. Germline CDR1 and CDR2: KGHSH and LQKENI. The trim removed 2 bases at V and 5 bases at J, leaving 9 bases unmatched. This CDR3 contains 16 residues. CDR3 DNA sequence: TGTGCCAGCTCACCAGGGGGGGGAACGCTCGACAATGAGCAGTTCTTC. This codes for CASSPGGGTLDNEQFF.

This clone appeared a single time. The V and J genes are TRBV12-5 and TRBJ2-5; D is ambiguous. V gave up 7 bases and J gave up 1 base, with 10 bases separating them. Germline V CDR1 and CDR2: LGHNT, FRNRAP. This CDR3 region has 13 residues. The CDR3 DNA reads TGTGCTAGTGCTAGAGGCACCCAAGAGACCCAGTACTTC. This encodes CASARGTQETQYF.